Listed here are 25 T cell receptor beta chains from one sample, sequenced in a study of CD8 T cells in ankylosing spondylitis. TCRdb re-called the 5' RACE reads through MiXCR, storing one row per CDR3 protein. This sample has 100,000 to 150,000 distinct CDR3 sequences; approximately 10% occur once, and the top ten carry approximately 3.4%. The sample consisted of blood, either unsorted or a sorted T cell fraction (not recorded which). The source is a male donor with ankylosing spondylitis or in good health (not recorded which).

This clonotype was recorded a few times. V gene TRBV20-1 combines with J gene TRBJ2-7, with a possible D match to TRBD2 (5 bases). Trimming left V 1 base short and J 0 bases short, with 13 bases between. Germline-derived CDR1 and CDR2 are DFQATT and SNEGSKA (reference sequence). The CDR3 covers 15 residues. DNA for the CDR3: TGCAGTGCTAGAGCTGGCTTCGGGAACTCCTACGAGCAGTACTTC. Translating it yields CSARAGFGNSYEQYF.

This clonotype came up many times. The rearrangement uses TRBV21-1 and TRBJ2-5; the table's TRBD2 call for D was not verified on the DNA. TRBV21-1 counts as a pseudogene. The CDR3 spans 19 residues. The CDR3, as DNA: TGTGCCAGCAGCAAATATTTTGGGATAGCGGGAGTTGGGCAAGAGACCCAGTACTTC. The encoded protein is CASSKYFGIAGVGQETQYF.

This clonotype was detected many times. The chain is built from TRBV27 and TRBJ2-1, with 9 bases fitting TRBD2. Germline V gene lookup returns CDR1 MNHEY and CDR2 SMNVEV (reference sequence). The CDR3 contains 16 residues. Trimming at V came to 5 bases and at J to 0 bases, leaving 5 bases not matched to a gene. CDR3 in DNA: TGTGCCAGCAGTCTAGCGGGAAGAAGCTCCTACAATGAGCAGTTCTTC. Protein product: CASSLAGRSSYNEQFF.

This clonotype was seen many times. V and J are TRBV6-2 or TRBV6-3 and TRBJ2-4; tentative D call: TRBD1 (5 bases). The ends were cut back, 6 bases at V and 5 bases at J, with 20 bases in the middle. The V gene's germline CDR1 is MNHEY and CDR2 SVGEGT. This CDR3 spans 16 amino acids. This chain's CDR3 is CASSSISWTTQNIQYF. The DNA for the CDR3 is TGTGCCAGCAGCTCCATATCTTGGACAACACAAAACATTCAGTACTTC.

This clonotype was detected many times. CDR3 sequence: CATSRRTAASTGELFF. DNA of the CDR3: TGTGCCACCAGCAGAAGAACGGCAGCTTCCACCGGGGAGCTGTTTTTT. This chain links TRBV15 with TRBJ2-2; D is uncertain. Germline-derived CDR1 and CDR2 are LNHNV and YYDKDF (reference sequence). CDR3 length equals 16 residues. V dropped 2 bases and J dropped 4 bases, with 14 bases sitting between them.

This clonotype was recorded a few times. The V gene is TRBV14, the J gene TRBJ2-1, with 7 bases fitting TRBD2. Per germline, CDR1 SGHDN and CDR2 FVKESK. V trimming: 2 bases; J trimming: 13 bases; junction bases outside the gene matches: 8. CDR3 size: 13 residues. The chain's CDR3 is CASSQTPEREQFF. CDR3 bases: TGTGCCAGCAGCCAAACCCCCGAGCGGGAACAGTTCTTC.

This clonotype was counted a few times. The chain is built from TRBV4-3 and TRBJ2-7; D may be TRBD2 (6 bases). Trimming shortened V by 0 bases and J by 4 bases, and 16 bases separated the two germline ends. The length of the CDR3 is 16 residues. Germline V CDR1 and CDR2: LGHNA, YSLEER. CDR3 sequence (DNA): TGCGCCAGCAGCCAAGATGGCGGGGTCAGCACGTACGAGCAGTACTTC. Encoded protein: CASSQDGGVSTYEQYF.

This clonotype was recorded many times. The chain employs TRBV20-1 and TRBJ2-7; the D call may be TRBD1 or TRBD2 (6 bases each). The CDR3 has 15 residues. V was cut by 3 bases and J by 5 bases, with 20 bases left in between. Germline V lookup: CDR1 DFQATT, CDR2 SNEGSKA (reference sequence). Written as DNA, the CDR3 is TGCAGTGCTAGGGGGGCGACTAGTTTTGTGCACGAGCAGTACTTC. Translating it yields CSARGATSFVHEQYF.

The sample holds a few counts of this clonotype. The V call is TRBV5-1, the J call TRBJ2-3, with D unresolved. This CDR3 contains 13 residues. CDR1 is SGHRS and CDR2 is YFSETQ in the germline V gene. Trimming took off 6 bases at V and 2 bases at J, with 10 bases between the two ends. The CDR3 reads CASNDLITDTQYF. Written as DNA, the CDR3 is TGCGCCAGCAATGACCTCATCACAGATACGCAGTATTTT.

In this sample, this clonotype turned up a few times. The chain combines TRBV6-2 or TRBV6-3 with TRBJ2-1, with TRBD2 matching over 7 bases. CDR1 MNHEY and CDR2 SVGEGT come from the germline V gene. The CDR3 covers 21 residues. V shed 5 bases, J shed 1 base, and the junction held 23 bases outside the gene matches. CDR3 region: CASSTSRPGLNWEGSYNEQFF. The CDR3 DNA follows: TGTGCCAGCAGTACCTCCCGACCGGGACTAAATTGGGAAGGATCCTACAATGAGCAGTTCTTC.

The sample holds a few counts of this clonotype. This chain connects TRBV27 to TRBJ2-2; the D gene is possibly TRBD2 (5 bases). Trimming cost V 6 bases and J 1 base, with 15 bases left between them. CDR1 is MNHEY and CDR2 is SMNVEV in the germline V gene (reference sequence). The CDR3 has 16 residues. The CDR3 nucleotides are TGTGCCAGCAGCCCCGCGGGCACAAGGAACACCGGGGAGCTGTTTTTT. As protein: CASSPAGTRNTGELFF.

Regarding this clonotype: A junction end diverges from the germline sequence, so it may reflect a read error. The chain has TRBV12-3 or TRBV12-4 and TRBJ2-7, with 8 bases aligning to TRBD2. This CDR3 contains 13 residues. In nucleotides, the CDR3 is TGTGGCAGCAGTGTAAGCGGGAGTGGCGAGCAGTACTTC. The encoded protein is CGSSVSGSGEQYF.

This clonotype was seen many times. J is TRBJ2-7 and V is TRBV5-1; 11 bases are shared with TRBD2. Germline lookup yields CDR1 SGHRS and CDR2 YFSETQ. CDR3 size: 16 residues. The V segment lost 3 bases and the J segment 2 bases; nucleotides outside the gene matches: 7. In nucleotides, the CDR3 is TGCGCCAGCAGCTACGGTAGCGGGAGGGAGACCTACGAGCAGTACTTC. Translating it yields CASSYGSGRETYEQYF.

This clonotype was counted many times. The rearrangement joins TRBV6-1 to TRBJ1-1; no reliable D call. With 10 bases removed from V and 7 bases from J, the gap between germline ends came to 10 bases. Germline V gene sequence: CDR1 MNHNS, CDR2 SASEGT. The CDR3 runs 10 residues. The CDR3 DNA reads as TGTGCCACTTACGAACGTGAAGCTTTCTTT. Translated, it gives CATYEREAFF.

CDR3 nucleotides: TGTGCCAGCAGCATTGGACTAGCGGGCCTCTCCTACGAGCAGTACTTC. Translating it yields CASSIGLAGLSYEQYF. The V and J genes are TRBV5-5 and TRBJ2-7, with TRBD2 identical over 11 bases. The CDR3 spans 16 residues. Trimming took 4 bases from V and 0 from J; bases not matched to a gene: 6. The germline CDR1 and CDR2 sequences are SGHKS and YYEKEE (reference sequence).

Many counts were recorded for this clonotype. The chain has TRBV10-3 and TRBJ2-1; 9 bases match TRBD1. Trimming removed 3 bases from V and 7 bases from J; junction bases left unmatched: 7. Germline V gene data show CDR1 as ENHRY and CDR2 as SYGVKD. This CDR3 region has 15 residues. Here the CDR3 DNA reads TGTGCCATCAGTGAAGCGGACAGGGGCCCTAATGAGCAGTTCTTC. It codes for CAISEADRGPNEQFF.

This clonotype was observed a handful of times. The chain uses TRBV27 and TRBJ2-2, with D tentatively TRBD1 (8 bases). The V gene lost 5 bases and the J gene lost 5 bases, with 15 bases spanning the gap. Per germline, CDR1 MNHEY and CDR2 SMNVEV (reference sequence). The CDR3 length is 15 residues. The CDR3 region has the DNA TGTGCCAGCAGTATCAACAGGGGGGGAACCGGGGAGCTGTTTTTT. It is translated as CASSINRGGTGELFF.

The table lists this clonotype with many counts. J is TRBJ2-7 and V is TRBV5-1; D is possibly TRBD1 (6 bases). The CDR3 is made up of 13 amino acids. Germline assignment: CDR1 SGHRS and CDR2 YFSETQ. The V end was cut by 2 bases, the J end by 1 base, with 7 bases between. CDR3 nucleotides: TGCGCCAGCAGCTTTGGACAGTCCTACGAGCAGTACTTC. Its protein product is CASSFGQSYEQYF.

This clonotype was counted a few times. The chain couples TRBV24-1 to TRBJ2-5, with 7 bases matching TRBD1. J was trimmed by 5 bases and V by 5 bases; bases with no gene match: 4. The length of the CDR3 is 13 residues. From germline, CDR1 is KGHDR and CDR2 SFDVKD. In DNA, the CDR3 is TGTGCCACCAGTGCTTCAGGGGGTGAGACCCAGTACTTC. Protein sequence: CATSASGGETQYF.

This clonotype was detected many times. This chain connects TRBV6-5 to TRBJ2-2; no clear D. Trimming stripped 8 bases from V and 6 bases from J, with 10 bases between. The CDR3 sequence is 12 residues long. In germline, CDR1 is MNHEY, CDR2 SVGAGI. CDR3: CASRVPPGELFF. Here the CDR3 DNA reads TGTGCCAGCCGGGTCCCCCCCGGGGAGCTGTTTTTT.

Details on this clonotype: A much larger clone differs by one base, so this may be a read error. V gene TRBV20-1 combines with J gene TRBJ1-2; 7 bases align to TRBD1. CDR1 and CDR2 from the germline V gene are DFQATT and SNEGSKA (reference sequence). The CDR3 is 13 residues long. Germline trimming cut 6 bases from V and 5 bases from J; bases unmatched to any gene: 9. CDR3 in amino acids: CSATHRGRYGYTF. In nucleotides, the CDR3 is TGCAGTGCCACACACAGGGGCCGGTATGGCTACACCTTC.

With respect to this clonotype: A clone one base away is much larger, so this may be a read error. V usage is TRBV7-6 and J usage is TRBJ2-2; weak D call: TRBD2 (6 bases). Germline loops: CDR1 SGHVS, CDR2 FNYEAQ. The CDR3 has 17 amino acids. CDR3 loop: CASSYHLGGTNTGDLFF. The CDR3 nucleotides are TGTGCCAGCAGCTATCACCTTGGCGGGACCAACACCGGGGACCTGTTTTTT.

This clonotype was observed many times. This chain connects TRBV19 to TRBJ2-7; D is ambiguous. The CDR3 contains 15 residues. V lost 6 bases and J 3 bases, leaving 18 bases between the germline ends. The germline V gene encodes CDR1 LNHDA and CDR2 SQIVND (reference sequence). The DNA of the CDR3 is TGTGCCAGTAGCACTCAAGGGCAGGAGAACTACGAGCAGTACTTC. Translated, it gives CASSTQGQENYEQYF.

V usage is TRBV5-5 and J usage is TRBJ2-3, with 10 nucleotides matching TRBD1. CDR1 and CDR2 (germline): SGHKS, YYEKEE (reference sequence). With 4 bases clipped from V and 4 bases from J, the junction kept 6 bases outside the gene matches. The length of the CDR3 is 15 residues. For the CDR3, the DNA is TGTGCCAGCAGCCGTCGACAGGGGGCCTCAGATACGCAGTATTTT. Translating gives CASSRRQGASDTQYF.

This clonotype was recorded many times. The chain links TRBV7-6 to TRBJ2-3; 8 positions agree with TRBD2. Germline V CDR1 and CDR2: SGHVS, FNYEAQ. The CDR3 sequence is 15 residues long. V shed 0 bases and J 6 bases; nucleotides not matched to a gene: 5. CDR3: CASSLAASGRDTQYF. The DNA of the CDR3 is TGTGCCAGCAGCTTAGCGGCTAGCGGGCGGGATACGCAGTATTTT.